Described below is a single T cell receptor (beta chain) sequence and its context. The antigen it binds to is not known. V trim: 3 bases; J trim: 0 bases; unmatched bases: 4. Looking up the germline V gene yields CDR1 SGHRS and CDR2 YFSETQ. Inclusive of the bounding cysteine and phenylalanine, the CDR3 is 15 residues long. Only the CDR3 part of the read is kept: 45 bases, read in frame from the first base. Libraries were built with the immunoSEQ multiplex PCR assay. For the multiplex PCR, a mixture combining 60 forward primers for TCR Vbeta segments and 13 reverse primers for TCR Jbeta segments was used. Amplification of the CDR3 region of rearranged TCR beta genes was performed with a multiplex PCR assay on genomic DNA. The amplified TCR beta libraries were sequenced on the Illumina HiSeq System as 87-base-pair reads. For the original study's pipeline: In a later analysis, tens of millions of unique TCR beta chains were counted across the roughly 610 repertoires, and approximately 11 million of these chains were shared by at least two donors. Raw reads were error-corrected and collapsed into unique sequences by a nearest-neighbor algorithm in which closely related sequences were merged to remove PCR and sequencing errors. Alignment of CDR3 sequences to IMGT reference sequences was used to assign V, D and J gene segments. Each retained sequence needed at least a six-nucleotide match to both a V gene segment and a J gene segment. Rearrangements were called productive when the CDR3 lacked stop codons and stayed in frame with V and J; all others were non-productive. CDR3 was defined according to IMGT convention as the region running from the second conserved V-encoded cysteine to the conserved J-encoded phenylalanine. The earlier analysis of about 640 of the donors excluded any sequence lacking an unambiguous match to a single V gene segment. An earlier analysis of 550 to 650 of the donors classified V segments as functional when productive rearrangements were above 56.7% and as segregating when the standard deviation between donors was above 5%. A statistical classification framework was built for diagnosing cytomegalovirus status from the catalog of TCR beta chain sequences. V and J gene assignment, in a later analysis, came from comparing TCR nucleotide sequences with IMGT/GENE-DB human TR gene sequences. Using the TCRdist pipeline, a later analysis assigned CDR3 sequences along with most-parsimonious VDJ recombination scenarios. In a later analysis, each TCR beta chain was defined by its CDR3 amino acid sequence together with its V-gene family, and reads without a unique V-gene family were excluded. In a later analysis, nearly 600 highly shared, low-generation-probability nucleotide sequences were removed to address suspected cross-contamination and a sequencing artifact. In a later analysis, a clonal expansion index was calculated for each public chain from normalized within-repertoire ranks of inferred template counts. Generation probabilities in a later analysis came from a VDJ recombination model fitted to out-of-frame rearrangements, and those results were checked against IGoR. A later analysis scored TCR-TCR, TCR-HLA and TCR-CMV co-occurrence with hypergeometric tests, applying a repertoire-size bias correction to TCR pairs. To estimate false discovery rates, a later analysis permuted the HLA or CMV assignments 20 times. A later analysis grouped co-occurring TCRs with DBSCAN, adding TCRdist sequence similarity when clustering within HLA-allele-positive subsets. For co-occurrence clustering, repertoires with fewer than 30,000 or more than 120,000 public chains were excluded, along with several repertoires with anomalous nucleotide sharing. The table comes from immuneACCESS by way of TCRdb, which keeps in-frame sequences with V and J called. Part of the clones is missing from these tables; in studies checked, under half for an unresolved V gene and the rest for unknown reasons. V, J and clone size derive from that table, while D and trimming were established from the DNA sequence. The record for this sample contains 150,000 to 200,000 clones. Around 0.7% of the sample is held by the ten biggest clonotypes.

The record originates from a study of cytomegalovirus exposure and HLA in healthy donors (dated by TCRdb to between 2016 and 2019). With respect to the entire study: In an earlier analysis of roughly 500 of the donors, 250 to 350 Gb of sequence data and some 120 million unique TCR beta sequences from 150 million to 200 million T cells were reported. About 320 gigabases of sequencing data and approximately 93 million unique TCR sequences were included in an early release covering 500 to 750 HLA-typed donors. Among the roughly 370 genotyped donors, around 79% belonged to the genetic ancestry cluster associated with self-reported Caucasian donors. The study aimed to test whether signatures of past pathogen exposure could be identified by cataloging public T cell receptors. The T cell repertoires of 550 to 850 subjects were profiled by immunosequencing and related to cytomegalovirus serostatus. Along with the roughly 670-subject first cohort, a separate validation cohort of some 130 different subjects was used. The study combined high-throughput TCR immunosequencing, statistical association of individual TCRs with disease status, and machine learning to predict cytomegalovirus infection status. A later analysis re-analyzed previously published TCR beta repertoires from approximately 700 donors and added high-resolution HLA genotyping to study TCR occurrence patterns. Rather than drawing on any new phenotypic data, the later analysis identified candidate immune exposures from TCR beta sequences and the way those sequences occurred across donors. In an earlier analysis of 587 of the donors, high-throughput TCR beta sequencing was used to judge whether each TCR beta V gene segment behaved as functional or pseudogenic. Donor age, sex, ethnicity and CMV serostatus were compiled alongside the repertoire data. In a later genetic analysis, genome-wide SNP genotypes for about three fifths of the roughly 670 donors were used, and that subset was treated as a discovery cohort. All discovery cohort repertoires had been generated on a single sequencing platform. HLA typing covered class I and class II loci at four-digit resolution. The number of donors typed differed by locus, with 629-630 for A, B, C, DRB1 and DQB1, roughly 520 for DQA1, 600 to 610 for DPA1, and some 470 for DPB1. Four or five DR-DQ haplotypes were handled as single units for association and clustering, since linkage in the cohort was strong. On average, approximately 250,000 unique TCR beta nucleotide sequences were sequenced per donor among a few hundred genotyped donors of the cohort, with 15% to 20% of those sequences being non-productive. Here is what the overall study found, with its caveats: Some IMGT-functional V segments, including TRBV6-2 and TRBV6-3, could not be distinguished by the 87-base-pair reads and were therefore excluded. A further reported finding was that TCR beta sequences accurately predicted the HLA-A and HLA-B alleles for most subjects in the first cohort. While some public TCRs were present in many individuals, most TCR sequences turned up only very rarely across donors. Correlated functional status among segregating V segments might reflect linkage disequilibrium, but an unknown experimental factor could not be ruled out. A few of the identified cytomegalovirus-associated TCR beta chains were confirmed in vitro to be specific for cytomegalovirus antigens. In the study, 150 to 200 TCR beta chains were listed as associated with cytomegalovirus. An earlier analysis of around 540 of the donors showed that most TCR beta V segments appeared in productive rearrangements either about 87% or about 30% of the time, which broadly matched IMGT annotations. Strong co-occurrence of HLA alleles, especially DR and DQ, made assigning TCR associations to individual alleles difficult. Most CMV-associated TCR beta chains appeared to be HLA-restricted in a later analysis, and the HLA associations seemed to be driven largely by CMV exposure. Seventeen rarely observed V segments, including chromosome 9 orphons, were excluded from the earlier analysis of several hundred of the donors because counts were too low. Because HLA typing was missing for some donors at each locus, association tests included only the typed subset. A cluster of highly shared sequence variants was judged likely to represent a technical artifact of the sequencing pipeline. In a later analysis, TCR association rates were found to vary across HLA loci, with the most associated TCRs seen for DRB1 alleles and the fewest for HLA-C alleles. Only TCR beta chains were sequenced in this cohort, and the absence of alpha or paired-chain data limited detectable features. The authors suggested that the approach could potentially be generalized to other disease states and immunological phenotypes. At a false discovery rate of 0.05, a later analysis linked 16,951 TCR beta sequences to specific HLA alleles. A later analysis reported that several top co-occurrence clusters appeared linked to parvovirus B19, influenza, CMV and Epstein-Barr virus. In a later analysis, HLA-associated TCR beta chains were found to be more clonally expanded and to have lower generation probabilities than equally common non-associated chains. Roughly uniform sequencing depth across donors was assumed in presence/absence analyses, although this assumption may not hold. The classifier was reported to diagnose cytomegalovirus status with high specificity and sensitivity in both the original cohort and the validation cohort. In a later genetic analysis, a missense DCLRE1C variant was associated with V-gene and J-gene trimming of TCR beta chains, and the association was replicated in an independent cohort. Immune exposure information for the cohort was limited to CMV serostatus. A later genetic analysis reported fewer N-insertions in productive TCRs among donors in an Asian-associated ancestry cluster than the approximately 700-donor mean.

The cohort was made up of approximately 700 healthy bone marrow donors. Cohort members were all nominally healthy when sampled, although unrecorded immune exposures were likely present. The donor was CMV seronegative and belonged to the group of 350 to 400 seronegative cohort members. Each donor provided a peripheral blood sample, and peripheral blood mononuclear cells were used for TCR beta sequencing. The Qiagen DNeasy Blood Extraction Kit was used to extract genomic DNA from the blood cell samples. The specimen was PBMCs. The chain is made from TRBV5-1 and TRBJ2-3; TRBD1 matches 7 bases in the middle. The TCR comes from a boy aged 5-17 years in good health and CMV-seronegative. The nucleotide sequence reads TGCGCCAGCAGCTCACAGGGGTCTAGCACAGATACGCAGTATTTT. Its protein reads: CASSSQGSSTDTQYF.